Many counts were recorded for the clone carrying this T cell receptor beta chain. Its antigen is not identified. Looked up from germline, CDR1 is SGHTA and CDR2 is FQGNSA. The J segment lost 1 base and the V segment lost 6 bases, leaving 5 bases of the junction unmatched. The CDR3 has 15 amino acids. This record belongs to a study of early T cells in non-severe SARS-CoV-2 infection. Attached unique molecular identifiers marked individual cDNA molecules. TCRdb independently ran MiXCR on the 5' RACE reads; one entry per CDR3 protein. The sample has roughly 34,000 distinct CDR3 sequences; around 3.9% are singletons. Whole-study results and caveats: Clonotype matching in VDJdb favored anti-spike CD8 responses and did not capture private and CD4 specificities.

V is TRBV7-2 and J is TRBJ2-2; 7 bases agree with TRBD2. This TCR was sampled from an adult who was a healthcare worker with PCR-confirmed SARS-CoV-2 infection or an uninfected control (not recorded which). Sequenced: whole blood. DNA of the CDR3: TGTGCCAGCAGATCGGCTAGCGGGAACACCGGGGAGCTGTTTTTT. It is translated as CASRSASGNTGELFF. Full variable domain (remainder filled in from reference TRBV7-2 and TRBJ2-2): GAGVSQSPSNKVTEKGKDVELRCDPISGHTALYWYRQSLGQGLEFLIYFQGNSAPDKSGLPSDRFSAERTGGSVSTLTIQRTQQEDSAVYLCASRSASGNTGELFFGEGSRLTVL.